Included here is one TCR beta chain sequence, with context. Its target is unknown. The data are from a study of T cell responses to AZD1222 COVID-19 vaccine. Overall study results and limits: Reportedly, nearly half of unique spike TCRs recognized epitopes outside B.1.351/B.1.1.7 mutations. White British people made up most donors, females outnumbered males, and clonal diversity was possibly underestimated.

The assay was immunoSEQ multiplex PCR, and TCRdb's table has in-frame clones only and misses some. This sample has approximately 70,000 clones; 85% occur once, and the top ten carry around 21%. Trimming took 0 bases from V and 4 from J, leaving 5 bases between them. The CDR3 is 12 residues long. Germline CDR1 is SGHKS and CDR2 is YYEKEE (reference sequence). The J gene is TRBJ2-7, the V gene TRBV5-5; D gene uncertain. The TCR comes from an adult in good health. The sample in question was peripheral blood, obtained on day 0 of AZD1222 vaccination. The CDR3 loop reads CASSLGLYEQYF. The CDR3 bases are TGTGCCAGCAGCTTGGGCCTTTACGAGCAGTACTTC. The entire variable domain, with the rest obtained from reference TRBV5-5 and TRBJ2-7, is as follows: DAGVTQSPTHLIKTRGQQVTLRCSPISGHKSVSWYQQVLGQGPQFIFQYYEKEERGRGNFPDRFSARQFPNYSSELNVNALLLGDSALYLCASSLGLYEQYFGPGTRLTVT.